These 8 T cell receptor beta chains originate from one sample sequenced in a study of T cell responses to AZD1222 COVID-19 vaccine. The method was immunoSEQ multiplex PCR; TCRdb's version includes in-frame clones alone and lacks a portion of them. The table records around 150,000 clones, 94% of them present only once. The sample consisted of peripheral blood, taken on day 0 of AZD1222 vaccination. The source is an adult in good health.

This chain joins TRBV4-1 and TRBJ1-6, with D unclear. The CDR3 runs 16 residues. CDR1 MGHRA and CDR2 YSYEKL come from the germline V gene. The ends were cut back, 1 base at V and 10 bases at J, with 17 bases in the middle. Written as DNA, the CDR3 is TGCGCCAGCAGCCAAGTCTTTGGAGCCATCGGGTCACCCCTCCACTTT. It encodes CASSQVFGAIGSPLHF.

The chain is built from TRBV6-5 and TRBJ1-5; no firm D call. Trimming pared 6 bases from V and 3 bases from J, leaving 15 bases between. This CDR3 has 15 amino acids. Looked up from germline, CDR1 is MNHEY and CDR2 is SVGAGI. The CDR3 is CASRIIGRLNQPQHF. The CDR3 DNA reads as TGTGCCAGCAGGATAATCGGCAGGCTCAATCAGCCCCAGCATTTT.

CDR3 protein: CASSPGYWGSGDEQFF. DNA for the CDR3: TGTGCCAGCAGTCCTGGTTATTGGGGCTCTGGAGATGAGCAGTTCTTC. The chain has TRBV9 and TRBJ2-1; weak D call: TRBD1 (5 bases). With 5 bases removed from V and 8 bases from J, the gap between germline ends came to 23 bases. The CDR3 loop spans 16 amino acids. The germline CDR1 and CDR2 sequences are SGDLS and YYNGEE.

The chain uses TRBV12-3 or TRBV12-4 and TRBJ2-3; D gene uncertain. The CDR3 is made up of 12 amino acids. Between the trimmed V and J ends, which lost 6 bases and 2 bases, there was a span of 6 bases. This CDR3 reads CASRPITDTQYF. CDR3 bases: TGTGCCAGCAGACCCATCACAGATACGCAGTATTTT.

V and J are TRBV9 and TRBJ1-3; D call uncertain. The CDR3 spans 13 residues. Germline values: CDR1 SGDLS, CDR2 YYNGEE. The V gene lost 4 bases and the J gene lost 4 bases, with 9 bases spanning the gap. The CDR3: CASSRASGNTIYF. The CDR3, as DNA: TGTGCCAGCAGCCGGGCCTCAGGAAACACCATATATTTT.

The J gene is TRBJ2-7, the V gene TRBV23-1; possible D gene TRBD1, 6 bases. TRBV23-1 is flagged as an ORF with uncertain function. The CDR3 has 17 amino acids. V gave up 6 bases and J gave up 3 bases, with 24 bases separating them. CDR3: CASSLPGTPSSRYEQYV. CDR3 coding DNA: TGCGCCAGCAGCTTACCCGGGACACCCTCAAGCCGCTACGAGCAGTACGTC.

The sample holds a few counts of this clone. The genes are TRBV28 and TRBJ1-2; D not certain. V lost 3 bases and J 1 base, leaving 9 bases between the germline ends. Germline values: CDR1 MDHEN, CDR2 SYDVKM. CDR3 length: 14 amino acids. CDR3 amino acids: CASSFSGVNYGYTF. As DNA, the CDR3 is TGTGCCAGCAGTTTCAGTGGAGTTAACTATGGCTACACCTTC.

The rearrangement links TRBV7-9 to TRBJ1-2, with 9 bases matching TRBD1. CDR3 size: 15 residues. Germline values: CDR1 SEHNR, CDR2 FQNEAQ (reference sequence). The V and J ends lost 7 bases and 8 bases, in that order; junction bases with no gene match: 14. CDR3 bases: TGTGCCAGCACCCCAAGGGAGGGACAGGGCAAGGGCTACACCTTC. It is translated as CASTPREGQGKGYTF.